What follows is one T cell receptor (beta chain) and its context. The clone's antigen remains unknown. Receptor libraries were prepared by the immunoSEQ multiplex PCR assay. A mixture of 60 forward primers for TCR Vbeta segments and 13 reverse primers for TCR Jbeta segments was used in the multiplex PCR. The CDR3 region of rearranged TCR beta genes was amplified from genomic DNA by a multiplex PCR assay. The Illumina HiSeq System was used to sequence the amplified TCR beta libraries as 87-base-pair reads. The paper's data handling went like this. In a later analysis, about 80 million unique TCR beta chains were counted across the 690 or so repertoires, and approximately 11 million of these chains were shared by at least two donors. Raw reads were error-corrected and collapsed into unique sequences with a nearest-neighbor algorithm that merged closely related sequences to remove PCR and sequencing errors. Alignment of CDR3 sequences to IMGT reference sequences was used to assign V, D and J gene segments. For a sequence to be retained, a match of at least six nucleotides to both a V gene segment and a J gene segment was required. Rearrangements were called productive when the CDR3 lacked stop codons and stayed in frame with V and J; all others were non-productive. CDR3 was defined by IMGT convention, running from the second conserved V-encoded cysteine to the conserved J-encoded phenylalanine. The earlier analysis of fewer than 700 of the donors excluded sequences that lacked an unambiguous match to a single V gene segment. In an earlier analysis of 587 of the donors, a V segment was called functional when productive rearrangements were above 56.7%, and segregating when the standard deviation between donors exceeded 5%. A statistical classification framework was developed to diagnose cytomegalovirus status using the catalog of TCR beta chain sequences. In a later analysis, TCR nucleotide sequences were compared against IMGT/GENE-DB human TR gene sequences so that V and J genes could be assigned. Using the TCRdist pipeline, a later analysis assigned CDR3 sequences along with most-parsimonious VDJ recombination scenarios. A later analysis defined each TCR beta chain by its CDR3 amino acid sequence plus V-gene family, and excluded reads lacking a unique V-gene family. As a way to deal with suspected cross-contamination and a sequencing artifact, a later analysis dropped nearly 600 nucleotide sequences that were highly shared and had low generation probability. In a later analysis, a clonal expansion index was calculated for each public chain from normalized within-repertoire ranks of inferred template counts. A later analysis computed generation probabilities with a VDJ recombination model fitted to out-of-frame rearrangements, and checked the results against IGoR. In a later analysis, TCR-TCR, TCR-HLA and TCR-CMV co-occurrence was scored with hypergeometric tests, and a repertoire-size bias correction was applied to TCR pairs. To estimate false discovery rates, a later analysis permuted the HLA or CMV assignments 20 times. In a later analysis, co-occurring TCRs were grouped with DBSCAN, and TCRdist sequence similarity was added when clustering was performed within HLA-allele-positive subsets. Co-occurrence clustering excluded repertoires with fewer than 30,000 or more than 120,000 public chains, plus five with anomalous nucleotide sharing. TCRdb provides this immuneACCESS table in a form limited to in-frame rearrangements. Some clones are lacking; in checked studies, under half of them reflect an unresolved V gene, and why the rest are absent is not known. Clone size and the V and J calls come from that table; the DNA yielded D and trimming. The table for this sample lists 60,000 or so clones. The ten biggest clones cover about 2.1% of the sample.

This entry is derived from a study of cytomegalovirus exposure and HLA in healthy donors (dated by TCRdb to the late 2010s). Some background on the complete study: According to an earlier analysis of a few hundred of the donors, some 170 million T cells yielded roughly 110 million unique TCR beta sequences and approximately 300 Gb of sequence data. An early release covering about 600 HLA-typed donors comprised approximately 300 gigabases of sequencing data and around 80 million unique TCR sequences. Of the 350 to 400 genotyped donors, about 80% fell in the genetic ancestry cluster associated with self-reported Caucasian donors. The aim of the study was to test whether cataloging public T cell receptors could identify signatures of past pathogen exposure. The T cell repertoires of 700 or so subjects were profiled by immunosequencing and related to cytomegalovirus serostatus. Along with the roughly 710-subject first cohort, a separate validation cohort of over a hundred different subjects was used. High-throughput TCR immunosequencing, statistical association of individual TCRs with disease status, and machine learning were combined to predict cytomegalovirus infection status. To study patterns of TCR occurrence, a later analysis re-analyzed previously published TCR beta repertoires from several hundred donors and added high-resolution HLA genotyping. In the later analysis, no new phenotypic data were used to find candidate immune exposures; instead, reliance was placed on TCR beta sequences and their occurrence across donors. In an earlier analysis of around 540 of the donors, high-throughput TCR beta sequencing was used to judge whether each TCR beta V gene segment behaved as functional or pseudogenic. Alongside the repertoire data, information on donor age, sex, ethnicity and CMV serostatus was compiled. A later genetic analysis used genome-wide SNP genotypes for about 60% of the 666 donors, treating that subset as a discovery cohort. All discovery cohort repertoires had been generated using a single sequencing platform. Both class I and class II loci were covered by HLA typing, at four-digit resolution. The number of donors typed differed by locus, with roughly 620-630 for A, B, C, DRB1 and DQB1, roughly 550 for DQA1, nearly 610 for DPA1, and roughly 450 for DPB1. A handful of DR-DQ haplotypes were treated as single units for association and clustering because of strong linkage in the cohort. Among under 450 genotyped donors of the cohort, an average of around 240,000 unique TCR beta nucleotide sequences were sequenced per donor, roughly 20% of them non-productive. Broader findings and caveats from the paper: Roughly uniform sequencing depth across donors was assumed in presence/absence analyses, although this assumption may not hold. Several of the top co-occurrence clusters appeared to be linked to parvovirus B19, influenza, CMV and Epstein-Barr virus, according to a later analysis. It was suggested by the authors that the approach could potentially be generalized to other disease states and immunological phenotypes. This cohort had only TCR beta chains sequenced, and the lack of alpha or paired-chain data limited which features could be detected. A later analysis found that TCR association rates varied across HLA loci, with DRB1 alleles showing the most associated TCRs and HLA-C alleles the fewest. A further reported finding was that TCR beta sequences accurately predicted the HLA-A and HLA-B alleles for most subjects in the first cohort. A cluster of highly shared sequence variants was judged likely to be a technical artifact of the sequencing pipeline. In a later analysis, HLA-associated TCR beta chains were found to be more clonally expanded and to have lower generation probabilities than equally common non-associated chains. Some IMGT-functional V segments, including TRBV6-2 and TRBV6-3, could not be told apart with the 87-base-pair reads, so those segments were excluded. In vitro tests confirmed that a few of the cytomegalovirus-associated TCR beta chains recognize cytomegalovirus antigens. A total of roughly 160 TCR beta chains were listed by the study as associated with cytomegalovirus. Cytomegalovirus status was reported to be diagnosed by the classifier with high specificity and sensitivity in both the original and validation cohorts. Strong co-occurrence of HLA alleles, especially DR and DQ, made assigning TCR associations to individual alleles difficult. Specific HLA alleles were associated with over 15,000 TCR beta sequences at a false discovery rate of 0.05 in a later analysis. The earlier analysis of approximately 590 of the donors excluded around 17 rarely observed V segments, including chromosome 9 orphons, because counts were too low. In a later analysis, most CMV-associated TCR beta chains were found to appear HLA-restricted, with HLA associations seemingly driven largely by CMV exposure. HLA typing was unavailable for some donors at each locus, so association tests used only the typed subset. For the cohort, immune exposure information was limited to CMV serostatus. In a later genetic analysis, fewer N-insertions in productive TCRs were reported among donors in an Asian-associated ancestry cluster than the 666-donor mean. A later genetic analysis associated a missense DCLRE1C variant with V-gene and J-gene trimming of TCR beta chains, and an independent cohort replicated the association. In an earlier analysis of fewer than 750 of the donors, most TCR beta V segments were observed in productive rearrangements about 87% or about 30% of the time, broadly matching IMGT annotations. Across donors, most TCR sequences were observed very rarely, whereas some public TCRs were present in many individuals. Correlated functional status among segregating V segments might reflect linkage disequilibrium, but an unknown experimental factor could not be ruled out.

The cohort consisted of 650 to 850 healthy bone marrow donors. At the time of sampling, all cohort members were nominally healthy, though unrecorded immune exposures were likely present. The donor tested CMV seronegative and was one of the 352 seronegative cohort members. A peripheral blood sample was collected from each donor, and TCR beta sequencing was performed on peripheral blood mononuclear cells. Genomic DNA was extracted from the blood cell samples with the Qiagen DNeasy Blood Extraction Kit. Reading from cysteine to phenylalanine, the CDR3 counts 16 amino acids. Of the read, only the CDR3 DNA is kept; its 48 bases are in frame from base 1. After removal of 7 bases from V and 10 bases from J, the junction retains 19 bases not matched to a gene. CDR1 and CDR2 are drawn from the germline V gene (reference sequence): MNHNY, SVGAGI.

This TCR was recovered from a woman aged 18-29 years in good health and CMV-seronegative. The V and J segments used are TRBV6-6 and TRBJ1-1; 9 bases in between match TRBD1. The material sequenced was PBMCs. CDR3 reads: CASTAGTGSVGRRAFF. The bases are TGTGCCAGCACAGCCGGGACAGGGTCCGTTGGCCGGCGAGCTTTCTTT.